The following is a T cell receptor beta chain sequence with its context. No antigen is known for it. This sample is drawn from a study of T cell responses to AZD1222 COVID-19 vaccine. CDR1 and CDR2 from the germline V gene are LNHDA and SQIVND (reference sequence). The CDR3 consists of 16 residues. V dropped 6 bases and J dropped 1 base, with 13 bases sitting between them. The table came from immunoSEQ multiplex PCR; TCRdb's copy has only in-frame clones and leaves some out. The sample has 90,000 to 130,000 clones, more than 65% seen once; the top ten hold 9.4%. Study findings and constraints: Spike-specific TCR repertoires showed rising breadth and depth after two AZD1222 doses.

The rearrangement links TRBV19 to TRBJ2-6; D gene ambiguous. This specimen was peripheral blood, taken on day 0 of AZD1222 vaccination. The TCR was taken from an adult in good health. The CDR3 bases are TGTGCCAGTAGCATTATCCAGACTTCTGGGGCCAACGTCCTGACTTTC. This encodes CASSIIQTSGANVLTF.